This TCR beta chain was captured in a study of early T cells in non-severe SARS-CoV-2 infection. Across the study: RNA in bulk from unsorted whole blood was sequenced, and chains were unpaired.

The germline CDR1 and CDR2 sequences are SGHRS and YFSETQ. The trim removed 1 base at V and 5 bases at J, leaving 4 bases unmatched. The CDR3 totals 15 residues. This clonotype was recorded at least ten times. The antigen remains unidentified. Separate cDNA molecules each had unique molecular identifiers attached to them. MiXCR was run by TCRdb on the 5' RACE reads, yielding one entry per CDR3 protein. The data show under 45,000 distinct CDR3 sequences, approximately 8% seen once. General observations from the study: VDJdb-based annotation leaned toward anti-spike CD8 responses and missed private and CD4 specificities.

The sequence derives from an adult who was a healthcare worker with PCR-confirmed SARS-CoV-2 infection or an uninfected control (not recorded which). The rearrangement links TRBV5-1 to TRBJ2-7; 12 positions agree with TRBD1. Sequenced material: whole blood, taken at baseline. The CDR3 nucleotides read TGCGCCAGCAGCTTGACGGGACAGGGGGCTGACGAGCAGTACTTC. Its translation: CASSLTGQGADEQYF.